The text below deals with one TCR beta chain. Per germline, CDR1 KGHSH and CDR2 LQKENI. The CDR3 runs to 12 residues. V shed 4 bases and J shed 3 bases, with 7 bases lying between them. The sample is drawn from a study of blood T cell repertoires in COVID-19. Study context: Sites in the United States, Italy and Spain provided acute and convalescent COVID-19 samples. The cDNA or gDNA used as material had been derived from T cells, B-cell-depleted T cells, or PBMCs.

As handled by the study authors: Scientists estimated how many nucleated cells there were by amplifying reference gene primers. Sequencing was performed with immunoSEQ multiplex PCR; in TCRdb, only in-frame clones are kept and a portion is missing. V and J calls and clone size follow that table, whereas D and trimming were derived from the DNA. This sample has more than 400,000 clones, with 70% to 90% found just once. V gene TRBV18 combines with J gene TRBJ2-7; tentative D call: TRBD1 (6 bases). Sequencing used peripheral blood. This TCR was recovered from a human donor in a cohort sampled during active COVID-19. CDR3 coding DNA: TGTGCCAGCTCACTCAGGGGCTACGAGCAGTACTTC. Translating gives CASSLRGYEQYF.